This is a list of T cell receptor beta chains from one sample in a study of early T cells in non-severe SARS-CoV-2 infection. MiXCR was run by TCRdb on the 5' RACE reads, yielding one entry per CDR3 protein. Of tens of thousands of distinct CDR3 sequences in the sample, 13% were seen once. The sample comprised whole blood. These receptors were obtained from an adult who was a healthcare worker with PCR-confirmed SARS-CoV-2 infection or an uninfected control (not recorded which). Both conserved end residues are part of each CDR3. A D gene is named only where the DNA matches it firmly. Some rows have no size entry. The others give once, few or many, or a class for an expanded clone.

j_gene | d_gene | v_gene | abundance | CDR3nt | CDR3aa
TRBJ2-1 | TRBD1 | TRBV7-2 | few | TGTGCCAGCAGCTTAGTTACAGGGGGCTCTGGTGAGCAGTTCTTC | CASSLVTGGSGEQFF
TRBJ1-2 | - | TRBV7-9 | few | TGTGCCAGCAGCTTAAAGCGCCCGATGGACGGGGACTATGGCTACACCTTC | CASSLKRPMDGDYGYTF
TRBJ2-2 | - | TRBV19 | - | TGTGCCACCACCGGGGGCAGGGCCACCGGGGAGCTGTTTTTT | CATTGGRATGELFF
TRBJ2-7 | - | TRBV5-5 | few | TGTGCCAGCAGCTTGTTATGGTCAGGGTACGAGCAGTACTTC | CASSLLWSGYEQYF
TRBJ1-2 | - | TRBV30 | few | TGTGCCTCGGATTACAAGATTGGCTATGGCTACACCTTC | CASDYKIGYGYTF
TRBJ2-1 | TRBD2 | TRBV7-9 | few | TGTGCCAGCAGCCCAGGCGGGGGTTCCTACAATGAGCAGTTCTTC | CASSPGGGSYNEQFF
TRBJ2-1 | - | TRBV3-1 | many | TGTGCCAGCAGCCGCCTCGATATGAGGGACCAAGGGCAATCCTACAATGAGCAGTTCTTC | CASSRLDMRDQGQSYNEQFF
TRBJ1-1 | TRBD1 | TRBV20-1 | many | TGCAGTGCTAGTCGGGACAGGGTAACTGAAGCTTTCTTT | CSASRDRVTEAFF
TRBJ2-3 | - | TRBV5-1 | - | TGCGCCAGTGGGGGAGATACGCAGTATTTT | CASGGDTQYF
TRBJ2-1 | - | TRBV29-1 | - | TGCAGCGCTCGGCCCTGGGGCAATGAGCAGTTCTTC | CSARPWGNEQFF
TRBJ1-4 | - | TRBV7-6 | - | TGTGCCAGCAGCTTAGAGGCAGGGGCGCAGGGTGAAAAACTGTTTTTT | CASSLEAGAQGEKLFF
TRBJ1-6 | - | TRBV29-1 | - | TGCAGCGTTGTGGATAGAGAAGATTCACCCCTCCACTTT | CSVVDREDSPLHF
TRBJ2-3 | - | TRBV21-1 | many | TGTGCCAGCAGCAAAGAGGCGGGGGGTAGCACAGATACGCAGTATTTT | CASSKEAGGSTDTQYF
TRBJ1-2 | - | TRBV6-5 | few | TGTGCCAGCAGCTACGGGATAGGAGACTATGGCTACACCTTC | CASSYGIGDYGYTF
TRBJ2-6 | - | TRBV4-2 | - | TGTGCCAGCAGCCAAGAGTGGAGGCAGGCGAGTTCGGTCCTGACTTTC | CASSQEWRQASSVLTF
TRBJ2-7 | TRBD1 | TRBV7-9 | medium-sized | TGTGCCAGCAGCTCGCGGGACAGGGATAAGTCCTACGAGCAGTACTTC | CASSSRDRDKSYEQYF
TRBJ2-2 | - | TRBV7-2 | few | TGTGCCAGCAGCTTAGGGGGGGCAGGAAGCACCGGGGAGCTGTTTTTT | CASSLGGAGSTGELFF
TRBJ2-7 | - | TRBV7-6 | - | TGTGCCAGCAGCTTAGCGAGTCGCTGGGAAAACGGGAACCTCGTCCCCTACGAGCAGTACTTC | CASSLASRWENGNLVPYEQYF
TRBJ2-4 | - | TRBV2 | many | TGTGCCAGCAGTGAACTCCTGACAGTCCCAATTCAGTACTTC | CASSELLTVPIQYF
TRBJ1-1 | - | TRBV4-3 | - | TGCGCCAGCAGCCAAGAGAGGTTCGGGACGGAAGCTTTCTTT | CASSQERFGTEAFF
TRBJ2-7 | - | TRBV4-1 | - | TGCGCCAGCAGCCAAGAACGACAGAACTACGAGCAGTACTTC | CASSQERQNYEQYF
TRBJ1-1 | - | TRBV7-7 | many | TGTGCCAGCAGCATAACAGTGAACACTGAAGCTTTCTTT | CASSITVNTEAFF
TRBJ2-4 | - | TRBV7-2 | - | TGTGCCAGCAGCCCAAGCGGGCTTATTCAGTACTTC | CASSPSGLIQYF
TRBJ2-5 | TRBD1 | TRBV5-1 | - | TGCGCCAGCAGCTGGGGACAGGGGTTGGAGACCCAGTACTTC | CASSWGQGLETQYF
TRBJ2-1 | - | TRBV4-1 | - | TGCGCCAGCAGCCAAGATCATATCACAGGGAAGTTCTTC | CASSQDHITGKFF
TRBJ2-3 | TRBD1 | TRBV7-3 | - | TGTGCCAGCAGCTTGGTAGGGGGCTGGGATACGCAGTATTTT | CASSLVGGWDTQYF
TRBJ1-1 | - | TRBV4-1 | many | TGCGCCAGCAGCCAAGTTTTCCCCCAGAACACTGAAGCTTTCTTT | CASSQVFPQNTEAFF
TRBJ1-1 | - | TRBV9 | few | TGTGCCAGCAGCCCGTCGGGAGCAGTGAACACTGAAGCTTTCTTT | CASSPSGAVNTEAFF
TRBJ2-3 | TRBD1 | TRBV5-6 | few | TGTGCCAGCAGCTTGCCGGGACAGGGGGCCCATACGCAGTATTTT | CASSLPGQGAHTQYF
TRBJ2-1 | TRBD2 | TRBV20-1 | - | TGCAGTGCTACAACTAGCGGGGTCAACAATGAGCAGTTCTTC | CSATTSGVNNEQFF
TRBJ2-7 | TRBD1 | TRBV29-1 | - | TGCAGCGTAGTACCGTTCGGGACAGCCTACGAGCAGTACTTC | CSVVPFGTAYEQYF
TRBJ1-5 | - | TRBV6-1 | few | TGTGCCAGCAGTGAAATTTTGGTTCAGCCCCAGCATTTT | CASSEILVQPQHF
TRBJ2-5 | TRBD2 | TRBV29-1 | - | TGCAGCGTTGAGTTAGGGACTATCCAAGAGACCCAGTACTTC | CSVELGTIQETQYF
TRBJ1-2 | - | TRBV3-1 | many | TGTGCCAGCAGCCAAGGACCCGACGGTGGGGCCTATGGCTACACCTTC | CASSQGPDGGAYGYTF
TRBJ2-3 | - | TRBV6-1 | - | TGTGCCAGCAAGTACCCAGATACGCAGTATTTT | CASKYPDTQYF
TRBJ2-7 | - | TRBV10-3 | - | TGTGCCATCAGAGCAGGGGGGGACGAGCAGTACTTC | CAIRAGGDEQYF
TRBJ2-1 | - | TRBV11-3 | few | TGTGCCAGCAGCTCCCACAGCTCCTACAATGAGCAGTTCTTC | CASSSHSSYNEQFF
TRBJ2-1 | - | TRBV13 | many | TGTGCCAGCAGCTTAGTCTGGGAGGCCTACAATGAGCAGTTCTTC | CASSLVWEAYNEQFF
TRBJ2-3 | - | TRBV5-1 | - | TGCGCCAGCAGCTTGGGCCCAGGGGATACGCAGTATTTT | CASSLGPGDTQYF
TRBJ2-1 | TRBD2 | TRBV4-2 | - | TGTGCCAGCCGCGTCCTAGCGGGGGGGCACAATGAGCAGTTCTTC | CASRVLAGGHNEQFF
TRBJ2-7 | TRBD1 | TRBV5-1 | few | TGCGCCACCGCAGAAGGGGGCGGCTTACCCTACGAGCAGTACTTC | CATAEGGGLPYEQYF
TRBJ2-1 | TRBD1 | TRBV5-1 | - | TGCGCCAGCAGCATCTCCGGGACAGGGTACAATGAGCAGTTCTTC | CASSISGTGYNEQFF
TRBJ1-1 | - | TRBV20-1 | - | TGCAGTGCTAGACCAGAGAACACTGAAGCTTTCTTT | CSARPENTEAFF
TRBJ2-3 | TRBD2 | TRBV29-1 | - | TGCAGCGTGGATGGACTAGCGGGGGCCCATACGGATACGCAGTATTTT | CSVDGLAGAHTDTQYF
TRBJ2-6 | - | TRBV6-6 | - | TGTGCCAGCACCTTACGATATACAGAAACTGGGGCCAACGTCCTGACTTTC | CASTLRYTETGANVLTF
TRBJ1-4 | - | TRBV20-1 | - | TGCAGTACCGAAAGGGGGACCGCCGAGGGAAAACTGTTTTTT | CSTERGTAEGKLFF
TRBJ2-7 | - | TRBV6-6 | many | TGTGCCAGCAGTCAGGACACCTACGAGCAGTACTTC | CASSQDTYEQYF
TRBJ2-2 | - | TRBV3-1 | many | TGTGCCAGCAGCCAGCGAACACCCGGGGAGCTGTTTTTT | CASSQRTPGELFF
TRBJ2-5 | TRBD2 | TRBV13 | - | TGTGCCAGCAGCTTAGAAGCGGGGGGGCCCATGGAGACCCAGTACTTC | CASSLEAGGPMETQYF
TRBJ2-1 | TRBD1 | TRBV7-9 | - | TGTGCCAGCCCAGGGGACAGGGGCTCTAGGGAGCAGTTCTTC | CASPGDRGSREQFF
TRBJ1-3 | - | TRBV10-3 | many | TGTGCCATCGGGGGCAGGGACTCTGGAAACACCATATATTTT | CAIGGRDSGNTIYF
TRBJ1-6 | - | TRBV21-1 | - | TGTGCCAGCAGCAAAGCGGTTGGGACAGGGGTAATTGATTCACCCCTCCACTTT | CASSKAVGTGVIDSPLHF
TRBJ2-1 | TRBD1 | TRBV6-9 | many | TGTGCCAGCAGTTATAGGGACAGAGACAATGAGCAGTTCTTC | CASSYRDRDNEQFF
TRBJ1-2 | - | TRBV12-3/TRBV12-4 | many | TGTGCCAGCAGTCCATCCTATGATCTAGGTGCCTATGGCTACACCTTC | CASSPSYDLGAYGYTF
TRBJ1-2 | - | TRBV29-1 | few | TGCAGCGTTGAACGGCAGGGTTGGGGCTACACCTTC | CSVERQGWGYTF
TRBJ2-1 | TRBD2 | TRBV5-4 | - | TGTGCCAGCAGCTCGACTAGCGGGGGGAGTTCCTACAATGAGCAGTTCTTC | CASSSTSGGSSYNEQFF
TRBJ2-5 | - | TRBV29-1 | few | TGCAGCGCCGAACAGGGACAAGAGACCCAGTACTTC | CSAEQGQETQYF
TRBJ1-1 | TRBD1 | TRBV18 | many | TGTGCCAGCTCACCAGGAGGGACAGGGAACACTGAAGCTTTCTTT | CASSPGGTGNTEAFF
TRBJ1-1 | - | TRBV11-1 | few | TGTGCCAGCAGCTTTTTATACACTGAAGCTTTCTTT | CASSFLYTEAFF
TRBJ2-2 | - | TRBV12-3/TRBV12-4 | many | TGTGCCAGCAGCCGATCTCAGGGTATTGACCGGGAGCTGTTTTTT | CASSRSQGIDRELFF